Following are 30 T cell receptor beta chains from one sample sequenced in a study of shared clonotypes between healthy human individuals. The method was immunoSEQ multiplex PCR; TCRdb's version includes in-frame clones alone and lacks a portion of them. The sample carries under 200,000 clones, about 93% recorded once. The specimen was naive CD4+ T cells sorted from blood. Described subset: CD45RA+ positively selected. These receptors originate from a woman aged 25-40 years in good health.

The DNA for the CDR3 is TGTGCCAGCAGTTCTCTTGCGTCCGAGACCCAGTACTTC. Translating it yields CASSSLASETQYF. The gene calls are TRBV6-6 and TRBJ2-5; D uncertain. The germline CDR1 and CDR2 sequences are MNHNY and SVGAGI (reference sequence). The CDR3 spans 13 residues. Between the trimmed V and J ends, which lost 4 bases and 5 bases, there was a span of 11 bases.

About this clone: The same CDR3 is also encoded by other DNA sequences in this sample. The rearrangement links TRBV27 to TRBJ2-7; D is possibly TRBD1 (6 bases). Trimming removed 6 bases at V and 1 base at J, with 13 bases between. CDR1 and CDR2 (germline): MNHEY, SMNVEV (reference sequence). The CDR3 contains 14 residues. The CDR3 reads CASRPTGPSYEQYF. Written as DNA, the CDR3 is TGTGCCAGCAGGCCGACAGGACCTTCCTACGAGCAGTACTTC.

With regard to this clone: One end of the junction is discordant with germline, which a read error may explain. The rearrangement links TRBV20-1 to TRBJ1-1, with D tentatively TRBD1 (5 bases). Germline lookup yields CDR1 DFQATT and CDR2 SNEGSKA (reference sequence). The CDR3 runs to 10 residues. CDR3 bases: TGCAGTGCGAGAGCAGGGGAAGCTTTCTTT. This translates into CSARAGEAFF.

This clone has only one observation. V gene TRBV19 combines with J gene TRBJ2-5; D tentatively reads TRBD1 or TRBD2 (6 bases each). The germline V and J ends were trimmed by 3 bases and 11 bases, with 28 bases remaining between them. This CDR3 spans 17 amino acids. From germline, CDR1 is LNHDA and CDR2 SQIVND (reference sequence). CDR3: CASSILASGGQRGEQYF. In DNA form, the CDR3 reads TGTGCCAGTAGTATCTTAGCCTCGGGCGGCCAAAGGGGGGAGCAGTACTTC. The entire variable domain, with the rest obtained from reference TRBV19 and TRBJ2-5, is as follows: DGGITQSPKYLFRKEGQNVTLSCEQNLNHDAMYWYRQDPGQGLRLIYYSQIVNDFQKGDIAEGYSVSREKKESFPLTVTSAQKNPTAFYLCASSILASGGQRGEQYFGPGTRLLVL.

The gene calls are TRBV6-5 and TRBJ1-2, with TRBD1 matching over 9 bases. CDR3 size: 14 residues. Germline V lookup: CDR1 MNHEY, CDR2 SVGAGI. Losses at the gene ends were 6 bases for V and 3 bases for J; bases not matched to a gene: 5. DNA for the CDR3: TGTGCCAGCAGCCGGGGGGACAGGGACTATGGCTACACCTTC. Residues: CASSRGDRDYGYTF.

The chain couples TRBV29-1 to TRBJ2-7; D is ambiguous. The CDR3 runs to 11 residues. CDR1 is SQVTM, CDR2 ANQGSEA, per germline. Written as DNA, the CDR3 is TGCTCAGTAGCCCGGCTCCACGAGCAGTACTTC. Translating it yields CSVARLHEQYF.

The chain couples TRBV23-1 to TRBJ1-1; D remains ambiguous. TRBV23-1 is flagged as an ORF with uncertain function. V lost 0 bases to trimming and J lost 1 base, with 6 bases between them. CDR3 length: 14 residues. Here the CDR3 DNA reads TGCGCCAGCAGTCAATCAGGTAAGAACACTGAAGCTTTCTTT. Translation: CASSQSGKNTEAFF.

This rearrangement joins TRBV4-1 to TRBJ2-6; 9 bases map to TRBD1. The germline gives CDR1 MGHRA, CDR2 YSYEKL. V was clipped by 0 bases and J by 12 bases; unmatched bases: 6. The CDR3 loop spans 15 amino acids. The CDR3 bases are TGCGCCAGCAGCCAAGAGGGGACAGGGCTCGGCGTCCTGACTTTC. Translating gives CASSQEGTGLGVLTF.

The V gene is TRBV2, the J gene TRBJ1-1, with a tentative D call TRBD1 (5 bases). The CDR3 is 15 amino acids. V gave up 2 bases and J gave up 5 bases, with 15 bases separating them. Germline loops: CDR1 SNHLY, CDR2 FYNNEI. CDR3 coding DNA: TGTGCCAGCAGTGAAACGGTCAGCTGGGGGACTGAAGCTTTCTTT. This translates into CASSETVSWGTEAFF.

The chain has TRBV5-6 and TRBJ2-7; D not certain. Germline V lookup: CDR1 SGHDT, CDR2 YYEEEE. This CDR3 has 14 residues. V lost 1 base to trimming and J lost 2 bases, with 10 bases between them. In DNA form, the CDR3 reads TGTGCCAGCAGCTTGCTGGACCAACCCTACGAGCAGTACTTC. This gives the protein CASSLLDQPYEQYF.

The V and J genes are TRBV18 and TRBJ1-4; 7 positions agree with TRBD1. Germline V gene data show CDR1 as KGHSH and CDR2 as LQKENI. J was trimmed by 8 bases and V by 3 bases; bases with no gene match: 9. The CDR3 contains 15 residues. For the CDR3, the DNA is TGTGCCAGCTCACCTTCGGGACAGCGGCGGGAAAAACTGTTTTTT. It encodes CASSPSGQRREKLFF.

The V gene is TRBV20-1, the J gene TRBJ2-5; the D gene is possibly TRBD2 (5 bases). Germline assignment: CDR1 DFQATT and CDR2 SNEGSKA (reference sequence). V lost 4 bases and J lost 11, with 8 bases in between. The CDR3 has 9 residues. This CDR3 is CSATEEQYF. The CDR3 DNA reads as TGCAGTGCTACGGAGGAGCAGTACTTC.

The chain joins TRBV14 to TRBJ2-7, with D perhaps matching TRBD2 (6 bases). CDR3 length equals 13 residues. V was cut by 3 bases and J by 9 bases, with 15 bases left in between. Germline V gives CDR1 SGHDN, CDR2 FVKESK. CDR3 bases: TGTGCCAGCAGCCATGATCCTCTAGCGTGGCAGTACTTC. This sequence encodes CASSHDPLAWQYF. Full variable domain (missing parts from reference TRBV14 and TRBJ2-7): EAGVTQFPSHSVIEKGQTVTLRCDPISGHDNLYWYRRVMGKEIKFLLHFVKESKQDESGMPNNRFLAERTGGTYSTLKVQPAELEDSGVYFCASSHDPLAWQYFGPGTRLTVT.

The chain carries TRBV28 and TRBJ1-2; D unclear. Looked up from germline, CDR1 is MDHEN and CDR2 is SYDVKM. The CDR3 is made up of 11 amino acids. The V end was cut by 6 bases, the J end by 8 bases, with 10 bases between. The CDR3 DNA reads TGTGCCAGCAGGAAAGATGGAGGCTACACCTTC. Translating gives CASRKDGGYTF.

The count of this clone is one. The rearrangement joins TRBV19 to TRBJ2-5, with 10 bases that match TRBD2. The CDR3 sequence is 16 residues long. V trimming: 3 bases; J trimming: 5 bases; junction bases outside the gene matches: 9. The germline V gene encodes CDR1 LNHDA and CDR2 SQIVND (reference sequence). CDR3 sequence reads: CASSMGLAGDGETQYF. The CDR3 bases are TGTGCCAGTAGTATGGGGCTAGCGGGAGACGGGGAGACCCAGTACTTC. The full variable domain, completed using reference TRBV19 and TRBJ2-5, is DGGITQSPKYLFRKEGQNVTLSCEQNLNHDAMYWYRQDPGQGLRLIYYSQIVNDFQKGDIAEGYSVSREKKESFPLTVTSAQKNPTAFYLCASSMGLAGDGETQYFGPGTRLLVL.

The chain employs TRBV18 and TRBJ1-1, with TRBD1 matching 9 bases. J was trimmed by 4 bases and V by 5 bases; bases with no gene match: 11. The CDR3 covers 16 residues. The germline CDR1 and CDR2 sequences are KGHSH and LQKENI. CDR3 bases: TGTGCCAGCTCAAACCGGACAGGGGTCATAAGCACTGAAGCTTTCTTT. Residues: CASSNRTGVISTEAFF. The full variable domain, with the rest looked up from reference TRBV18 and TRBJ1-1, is NAGVMQNPRHLVRRRGQEARLRCSPMKGHSHVYWYRQLPEEGLKFMVYLQKENIIDESGMPKERFSAEFPKEGPSILRIQQVVRGDSAAYFCASSNRTGVISTEAFFGQGTRLTVV.

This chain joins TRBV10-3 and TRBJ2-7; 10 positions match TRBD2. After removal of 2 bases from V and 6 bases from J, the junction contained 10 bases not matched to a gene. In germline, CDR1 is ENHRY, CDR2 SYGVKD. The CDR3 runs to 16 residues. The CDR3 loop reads CAISEGLAGGFFEQYF. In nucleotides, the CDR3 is TGTGCCATCAGTGAGGGCTTAGCGGGAGGATTTTTCGAGCAGTACTTC.

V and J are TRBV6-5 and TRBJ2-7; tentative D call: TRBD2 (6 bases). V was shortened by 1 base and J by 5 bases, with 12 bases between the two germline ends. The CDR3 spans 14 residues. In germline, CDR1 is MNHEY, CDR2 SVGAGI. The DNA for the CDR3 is TGTGCCAGCAGTTACTACGGGAGCTTTAACGAGCAGTACTTC. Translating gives CASSYYGSFNEQYF.

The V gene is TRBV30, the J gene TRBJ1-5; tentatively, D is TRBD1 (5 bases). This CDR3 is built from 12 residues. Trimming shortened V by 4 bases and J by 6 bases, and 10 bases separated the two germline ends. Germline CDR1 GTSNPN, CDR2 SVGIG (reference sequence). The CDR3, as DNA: TGTGCCTGGAAGGGGACGGGTCAGCCCCAGCATTTT. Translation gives CAWKGTGQPQHF. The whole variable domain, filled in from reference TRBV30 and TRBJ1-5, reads SQTIHQWPATLVQPVGSPLSLECTVEGTSNPNLYWYRQAAGRGLQLLFYSVGIGQISSEVPQNLSASRPQDRQFILSSKKLLLSDSGFYLCAWKGTGQPQHFGDGTRLSIL.

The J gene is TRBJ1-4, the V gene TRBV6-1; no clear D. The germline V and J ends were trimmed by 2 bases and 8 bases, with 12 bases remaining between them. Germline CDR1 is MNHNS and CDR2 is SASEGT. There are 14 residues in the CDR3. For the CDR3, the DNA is TGTGCCAGCAGTGAACGGGTCAGTTGGGAAAAACTGTTTTTT. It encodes CASSERVSWEKLFF.

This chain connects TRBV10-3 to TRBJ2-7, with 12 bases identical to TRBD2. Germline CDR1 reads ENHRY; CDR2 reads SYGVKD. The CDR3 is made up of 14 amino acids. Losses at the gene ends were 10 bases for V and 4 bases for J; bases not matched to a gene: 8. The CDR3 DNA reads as TGTGCCACCAGCGGACTAGCGGGAAGATACGAGCAGTACTTC. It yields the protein CATSGLAGRYEQYF.

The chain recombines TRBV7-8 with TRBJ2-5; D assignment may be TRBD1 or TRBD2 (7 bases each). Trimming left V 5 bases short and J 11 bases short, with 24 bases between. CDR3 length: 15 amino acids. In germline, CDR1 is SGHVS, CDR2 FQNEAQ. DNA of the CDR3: TGTGCCAGCAGCCTACAGGGGTCCTGGGGGAGGGAGCAGTACTTC. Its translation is CASSLQGSWGREQYF.

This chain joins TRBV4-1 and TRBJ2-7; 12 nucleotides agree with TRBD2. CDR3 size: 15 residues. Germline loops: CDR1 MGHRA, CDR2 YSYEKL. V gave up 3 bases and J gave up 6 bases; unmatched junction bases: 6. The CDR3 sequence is CASSQMTSGRREQYF. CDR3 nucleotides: TGCGCCAGCAGCCAGATGACTAGCGGGAGACGCGAGCAGTACTTC.

The CDR3 loop is CASSLGAKGFYGYTF. The CDR3 bases are TGTGCCAGCAGTTTAGGGGCCAAGGGCTTCTATGGCTACACCTTC. This chain uses TRBV28 with TRBJ1-2; D might be TRBD1 (5 bases). This CDR3 is built from 15 residues. V shed 2 bases and J shed 4 bases, with 14 bases lying between them. The germline gives CDR1 MDHEN, CDR2 SYDVKM.

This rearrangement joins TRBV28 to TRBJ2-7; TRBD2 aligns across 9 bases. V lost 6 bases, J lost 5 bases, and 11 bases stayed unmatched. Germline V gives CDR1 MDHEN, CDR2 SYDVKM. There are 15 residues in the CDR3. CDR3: CASRPVAGALHEQYF. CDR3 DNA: TGTGCCAGCAGACCCGTAGCGGGAGCGTTGCACGAGCAGTACTTC.

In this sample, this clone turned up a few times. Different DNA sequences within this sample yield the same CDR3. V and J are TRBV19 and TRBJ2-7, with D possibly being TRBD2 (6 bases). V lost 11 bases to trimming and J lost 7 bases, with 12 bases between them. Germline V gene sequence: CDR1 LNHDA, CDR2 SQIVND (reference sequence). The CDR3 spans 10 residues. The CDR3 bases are TGTGCCTCGGGCGGGGAAGAGCAGTACTTC. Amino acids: CASGGEEQYF.

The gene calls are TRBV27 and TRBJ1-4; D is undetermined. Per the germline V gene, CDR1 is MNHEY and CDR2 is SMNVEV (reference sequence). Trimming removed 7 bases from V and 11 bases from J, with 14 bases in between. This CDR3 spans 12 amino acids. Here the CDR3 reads CASTPPSGKLFF. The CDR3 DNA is TGTGCCAGCACCCCCCCATCTGGGAAACTGTTTTTT.

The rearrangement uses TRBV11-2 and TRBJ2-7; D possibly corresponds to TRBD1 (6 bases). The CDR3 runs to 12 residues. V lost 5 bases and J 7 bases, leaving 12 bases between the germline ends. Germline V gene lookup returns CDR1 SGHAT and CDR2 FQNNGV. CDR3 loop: CASSVTGFEQYF. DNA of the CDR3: TGTGCCAGCAGCGTAACAGGGTTTGAGCAGTACTTC.

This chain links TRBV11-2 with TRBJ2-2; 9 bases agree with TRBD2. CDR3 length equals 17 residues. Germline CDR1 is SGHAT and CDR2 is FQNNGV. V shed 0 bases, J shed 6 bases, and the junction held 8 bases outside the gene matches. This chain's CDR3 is CASSLEGGRAFPGELFF. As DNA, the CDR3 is TGTGCCAGCAGCTTAGAGGGCGGGAGGGCATTTCCCGGGGAGCTGTTTTTT. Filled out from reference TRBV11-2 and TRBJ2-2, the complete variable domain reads EAGVAQSPRYKIIEKRQSVAFWCNPISGHATLYWYQQILGQGPKLLIQFQNNGVVDDSQLPKDRFSAERLKGVDSTLKIQPAKLEDSAVYLCASSLEGGRAFPGELFFGEGSRLTVL.

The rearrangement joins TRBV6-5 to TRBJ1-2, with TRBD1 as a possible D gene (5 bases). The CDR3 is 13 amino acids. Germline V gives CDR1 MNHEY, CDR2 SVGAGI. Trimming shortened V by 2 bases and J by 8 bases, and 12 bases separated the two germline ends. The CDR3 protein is CASSYGAGLGYTF. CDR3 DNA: TGTGCCAGCAGTTACGGGGCAGGATTGGGCTACACCTTC.